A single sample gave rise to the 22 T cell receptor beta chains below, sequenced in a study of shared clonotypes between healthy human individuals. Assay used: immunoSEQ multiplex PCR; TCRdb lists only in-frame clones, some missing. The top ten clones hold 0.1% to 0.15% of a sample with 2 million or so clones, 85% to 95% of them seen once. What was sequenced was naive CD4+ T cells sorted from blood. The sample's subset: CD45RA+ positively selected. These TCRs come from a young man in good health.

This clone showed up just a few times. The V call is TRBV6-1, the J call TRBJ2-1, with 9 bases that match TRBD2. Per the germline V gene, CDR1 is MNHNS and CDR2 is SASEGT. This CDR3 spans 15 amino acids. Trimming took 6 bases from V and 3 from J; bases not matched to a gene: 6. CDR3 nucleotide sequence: TGTGCCAGCAGAAGTAGCGGGAGTAACTACAATGAGCAGTTCTTC. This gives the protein CASRSSGSNYNEQFF.

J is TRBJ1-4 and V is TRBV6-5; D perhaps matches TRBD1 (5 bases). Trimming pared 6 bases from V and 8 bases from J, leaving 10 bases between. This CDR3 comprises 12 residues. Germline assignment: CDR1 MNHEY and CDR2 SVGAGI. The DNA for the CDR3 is TGTGCCAGCAGGGGGTGGGGCGAAAAACTGTTTTTT. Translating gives CASRGWGEKLFF.

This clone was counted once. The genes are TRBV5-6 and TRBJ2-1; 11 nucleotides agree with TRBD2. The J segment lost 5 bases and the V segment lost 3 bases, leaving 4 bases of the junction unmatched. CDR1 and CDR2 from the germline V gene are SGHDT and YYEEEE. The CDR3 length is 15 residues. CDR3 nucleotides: TGTGCCAGCAGCTATGGACTAGCGGGCCACAATGAGCAGTTCTTC. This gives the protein CASSYGLAGHNEQFF.

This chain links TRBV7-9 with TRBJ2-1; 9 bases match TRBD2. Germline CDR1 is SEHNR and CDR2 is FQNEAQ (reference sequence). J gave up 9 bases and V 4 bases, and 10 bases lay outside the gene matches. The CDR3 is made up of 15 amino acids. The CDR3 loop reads CASSSGYVAGVEQFF. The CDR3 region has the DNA TGTGCCAGCAGCTCCGGTTACGTAGCGGGAGTTGAGCAGTTCTTC.

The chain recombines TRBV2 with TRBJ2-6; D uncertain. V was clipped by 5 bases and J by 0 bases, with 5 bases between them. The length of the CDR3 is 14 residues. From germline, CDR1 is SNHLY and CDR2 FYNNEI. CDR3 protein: CASSLSSGANVLTF. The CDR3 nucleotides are TGTGCCAGCAGTCTTAGCTCTGGGGCCAACGTCCTGACTTTC.

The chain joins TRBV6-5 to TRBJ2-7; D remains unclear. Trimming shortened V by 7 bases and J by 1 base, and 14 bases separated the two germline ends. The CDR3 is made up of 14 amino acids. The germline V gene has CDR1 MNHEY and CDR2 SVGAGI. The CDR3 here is CASNLTRPSYEQYF. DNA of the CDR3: TGTGCCAGCAATTTGACAAGACCGTCCTACGAGCAGTACTTC.

CDR3 sequence (DNA): TGCAGCGCTAGTATAGCTCCGCAGTCAGAGACCCAGTACTTC. It is translated as CSASIAPQSETQYF. The rearrangement uses TRBV29-1 and TRBJ2-5; D not resolved. The ends were cut back, 7 bases at V and 4 bases at J, with 19 bases in the middle. This CDR3 spans 14 amino acids. CDR1 and CDR2 from the germline V gene are SQVTM and ANQGSEA.

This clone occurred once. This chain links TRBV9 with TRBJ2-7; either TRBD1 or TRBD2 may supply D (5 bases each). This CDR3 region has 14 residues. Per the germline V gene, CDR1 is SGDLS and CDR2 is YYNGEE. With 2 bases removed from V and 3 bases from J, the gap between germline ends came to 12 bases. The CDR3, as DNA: TGTGCCAGCAGCGTGGAACCTGGGGGCTACGAGCAGTACTTC. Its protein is CASSVEPGGYEQYF.

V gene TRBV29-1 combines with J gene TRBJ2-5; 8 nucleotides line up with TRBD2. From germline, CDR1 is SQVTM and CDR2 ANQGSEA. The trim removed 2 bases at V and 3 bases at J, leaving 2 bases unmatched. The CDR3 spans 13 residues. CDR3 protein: CSVESLAEETQYF. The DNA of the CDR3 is TGCAGCGTTGAATCACTAGCGGAAGAGACCCAGTACTTC.

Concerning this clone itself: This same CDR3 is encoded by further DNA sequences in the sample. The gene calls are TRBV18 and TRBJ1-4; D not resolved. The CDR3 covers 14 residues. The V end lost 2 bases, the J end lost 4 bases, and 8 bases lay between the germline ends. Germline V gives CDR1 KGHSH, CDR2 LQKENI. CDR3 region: CASSPRDGNEKLFF. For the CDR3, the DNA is TGTGCCAGCTCACCAAGGGATGGTAATGAAAAACTGTTTTTT.

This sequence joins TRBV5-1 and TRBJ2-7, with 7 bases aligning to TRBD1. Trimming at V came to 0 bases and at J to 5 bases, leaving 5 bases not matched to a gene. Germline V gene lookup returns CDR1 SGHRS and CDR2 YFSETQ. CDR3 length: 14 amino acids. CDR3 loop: CASSLGRDSNEQYF. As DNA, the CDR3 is TGCGCCAGCAGCTTGGGTCGGGACAGTAACGAGCAGTACTTC.

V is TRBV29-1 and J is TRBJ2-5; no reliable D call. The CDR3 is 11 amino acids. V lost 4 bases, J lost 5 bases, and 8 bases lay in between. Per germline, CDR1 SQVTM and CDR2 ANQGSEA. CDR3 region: CSVARVETQYF. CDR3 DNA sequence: TGCAGCGTTGCTCGGGTGGAGACCCAGTACTTC.

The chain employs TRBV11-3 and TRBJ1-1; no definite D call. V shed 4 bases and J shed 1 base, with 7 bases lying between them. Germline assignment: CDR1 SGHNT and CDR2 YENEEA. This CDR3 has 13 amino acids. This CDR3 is CASSSYANTEAFF. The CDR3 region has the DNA TGTGCCAGCAGCTCTTACGCGAACACTGAAGCTTTCTTT.

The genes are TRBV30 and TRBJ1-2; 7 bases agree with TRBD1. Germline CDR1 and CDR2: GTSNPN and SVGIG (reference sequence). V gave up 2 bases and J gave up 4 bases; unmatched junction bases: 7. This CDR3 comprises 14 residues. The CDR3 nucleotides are TGTGCCTGGAGTCCGAGGGGGCTCGGCTATGGCTACACCTTC. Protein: CAWSPRGLGYGYTF.

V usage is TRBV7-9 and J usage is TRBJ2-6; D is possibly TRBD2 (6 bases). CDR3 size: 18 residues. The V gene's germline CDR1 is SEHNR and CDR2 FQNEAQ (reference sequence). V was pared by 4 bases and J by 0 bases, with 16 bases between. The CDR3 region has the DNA TGTGCCAGCAGCTCACCGACACGGGGGAGCTCTGGGGCCAACGTCCTGACTTTC. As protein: CASSSPTRGSSGANVLTF.

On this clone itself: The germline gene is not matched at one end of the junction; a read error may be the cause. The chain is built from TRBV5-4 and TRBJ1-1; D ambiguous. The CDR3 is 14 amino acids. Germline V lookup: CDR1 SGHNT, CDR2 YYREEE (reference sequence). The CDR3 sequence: CASSLGPLNPEAFF. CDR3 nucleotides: TGTGCCAGCAGCTTGGGACCTTTGAACCCTGAAGCTTTCTTT.

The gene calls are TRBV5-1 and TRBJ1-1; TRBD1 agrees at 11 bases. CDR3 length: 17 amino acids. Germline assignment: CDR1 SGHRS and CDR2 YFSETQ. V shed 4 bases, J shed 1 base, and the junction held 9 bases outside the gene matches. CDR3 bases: TGCGCCAGCAGCCTACGGACAGGGGGCCTCTCGAACACTGAAGCTTTCTTT. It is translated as CASSLRTGGLSNTEAFF. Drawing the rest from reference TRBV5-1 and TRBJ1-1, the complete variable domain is KAGVTQTPRYLIKTRGQQVTLSCSPISGHRSVSWYQQTPGQGLQFLFEYFSETQRNKGNFPGRFSGRQFSNSRSEMNVSTLELGDSALYLCASSLRTGGLSNTEAFFGQGTRLTVV.

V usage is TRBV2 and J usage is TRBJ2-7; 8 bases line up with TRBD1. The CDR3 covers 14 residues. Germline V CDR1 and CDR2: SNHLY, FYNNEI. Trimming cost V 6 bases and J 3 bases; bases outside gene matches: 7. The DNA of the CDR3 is TGTGCCAGCAGGAGGACAGGGCTGGGCTACGAGCAGTACTTC. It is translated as CASRRTGLGYEQYF.

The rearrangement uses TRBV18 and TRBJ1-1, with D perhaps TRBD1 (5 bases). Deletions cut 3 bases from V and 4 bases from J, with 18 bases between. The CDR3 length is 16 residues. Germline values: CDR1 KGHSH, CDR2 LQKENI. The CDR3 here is CASSPGGGTAGTEAFF. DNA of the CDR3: TGTGCCAGCTCACCTGGGGGAGGGACCGCCGGCACTGAAGCTTTCTTT.

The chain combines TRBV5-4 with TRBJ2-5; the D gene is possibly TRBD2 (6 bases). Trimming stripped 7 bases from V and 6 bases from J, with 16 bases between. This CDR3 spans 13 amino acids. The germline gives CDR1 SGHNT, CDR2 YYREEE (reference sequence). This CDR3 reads CASQPGGGQTQYF. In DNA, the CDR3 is TGTGCCAGCCAGCCTGGGGGAGGACAGACCCAGTACTTC.

The CDR3 here is CASNPSGGTDTQYF. The CDR3 DNA reads as TGTGCCAGCAACCCTAGCGGGGGCACAGATACGCAGTATTTT. The chain is built from TRBV6-6 and TRBJ2-3; 9 bases match TRBD2. The CDR3 has 14 residues. The trim removed 7 bases at V and 1 base at J, leaving 3 bases unmatched. Germline V lookup: CDR1 MNHNY, CDR2 SVGAGI (reference sequence).

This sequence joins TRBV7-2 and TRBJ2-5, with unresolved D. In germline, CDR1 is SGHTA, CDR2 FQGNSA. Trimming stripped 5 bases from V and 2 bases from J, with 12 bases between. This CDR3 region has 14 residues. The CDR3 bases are TGTGCCAGCAGCCCCCAATCTTTACAAGAGACCCAGTACTTC. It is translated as CASSPQSLQETQYF.